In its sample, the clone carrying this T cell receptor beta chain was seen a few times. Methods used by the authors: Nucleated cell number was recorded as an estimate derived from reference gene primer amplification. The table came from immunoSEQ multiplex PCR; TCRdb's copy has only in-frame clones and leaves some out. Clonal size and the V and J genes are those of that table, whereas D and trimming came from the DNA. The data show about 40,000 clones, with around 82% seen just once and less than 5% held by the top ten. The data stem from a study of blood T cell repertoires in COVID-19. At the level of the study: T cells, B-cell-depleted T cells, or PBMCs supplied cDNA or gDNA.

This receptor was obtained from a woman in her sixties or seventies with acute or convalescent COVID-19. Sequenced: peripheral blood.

The CDR3 nucleotides read TGTGCCAGCAGCCGAATCCCGACAGGTGGCTCTGGGGCCAACGTCCTGACTTTC. Translation gives CASSRIPTGGSGANVLTF. This chain connects TRBV7-8 to TRBJ2-6; possible D gene TRBD1, 6 bases. The CDR3 length is 18 residues. The V end lost 5 bases, the J end lost 0 bases, and 17 bases lay between the germline ends. CDR1 and CDR2 (germline): SGHVS, FQNEAQ.